This TCR beta chain was observed in a study of shared clonotypes between healthy human individuals. Study conclusions and caveats: Naive subsets generally exceeded memory subsets in estimated richness.

Participating donors were healthy, HIV-negative adults free of recent acute infections or vaccinations. Regarding this clone: What it recognizes is unknown.

The germline gives CDR1 SGHRS, CDR2 YFSETQ. V gave up 2 bases and J gave up 6 bases, with 10 bases separating them. The CDR3 loop spans 13 amino acids. The deep-level immunoSEQ assay was used. Authors' analysis steps: With immunoSEQ giving junction-only sequences and no quality scores, filtering differed. Assay used: immunoSEQ multiplex PCR; TCRdb lists only in-frame clones, some missing. From that table come the V and J calls and clone size; the DNA was used to work out D and trimming. Of roughly 760,000 clones in the sample, around 67% were seen once. Sequencing was performed on memory CD4+ T cells sorted from blood. As for subset: CD45RA-negative fraction. The gene calls are TRBV5-1 and TRBJ2-3; D might be TRBD1 (5 bases). The TCR comes from a woman under 40 in good health. CDR3 bases: TGCGCCAGCAGCTTTGGACAAATGGATACGCAGTATTTT. It translates to CASSFGQMDTQYF. The full variable domain, its missing parts supplied by reference TRBV5-1 and TRBJ2-3, is KAGVTQTPRYLIKTRGQQVTLSCSPISGHRSVSWYQQTPGQGLQFLFEYFSETQRNKGNFPGRFSGRQFSNSRSEMNVSTLELGDSALYLCASSFGQMDTQYFGPGTRLTVL.